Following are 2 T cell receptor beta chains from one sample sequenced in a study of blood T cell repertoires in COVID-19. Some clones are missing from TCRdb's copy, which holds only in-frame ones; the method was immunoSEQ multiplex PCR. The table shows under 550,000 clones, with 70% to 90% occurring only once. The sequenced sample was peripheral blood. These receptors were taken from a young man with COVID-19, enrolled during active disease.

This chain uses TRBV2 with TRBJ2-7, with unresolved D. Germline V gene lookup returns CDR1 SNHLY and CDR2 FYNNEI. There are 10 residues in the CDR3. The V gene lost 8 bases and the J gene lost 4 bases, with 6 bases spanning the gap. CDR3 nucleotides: TGTGCCAGCTCAGAATACGAGCAGTACTTC. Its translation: CASSEYEQYF.

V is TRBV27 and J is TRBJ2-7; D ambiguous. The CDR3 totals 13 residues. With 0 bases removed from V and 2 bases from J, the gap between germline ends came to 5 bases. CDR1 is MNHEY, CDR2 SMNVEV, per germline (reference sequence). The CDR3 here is CASSLSAPYEQYF. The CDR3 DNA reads TGTGCCAGCAGTTTATCGGCCCCCTACGAGCAGTACTTC.